This record concerns one T cell receptor beta chain sequence. Using immunoSEQ multiplex PCR, the repertoire was profiled, and TCRdb retains in-frame clones only, with some absent. The sample shows roughly 220,000 clones, approximately 83% of them seen only once. This sample was taken from a study of cytomegalovirus exposure and HLA in healthy donors. Germline V lookup: CDR1 MNHNS, CDR2 SASEGT. Trimming shortened V by 4 bases and J by 0 bases, and 19 bases separated the two germline ends. The CDR3 contains 18 residues. The receptor was isolated from a woman aged 25-40 years in good health and CMV-seropositive. The sample consisted of PBMCs. The gene calls are TRBV6-1 and TRBJ2-4; D is ambiguous. The CDR3 protein is CASSGERTSRLAKNIQYF. In DNA, the CDR3 is TGTGCCAGCAGTGGTGAGAGGACGTCGCGCTTAGCCAAAAACATTCAGTACTTC.